These T cell receptor beta chains were read from a single sample in a study of CD8+ T cells in alopecia areata. The method was immunoSEQ multiplex PCR; TCRdb's version includes in-frame clones alone and lacks a portion of them. The sample comprises around 270,000 clones, about 62% of which are singletons, and around 1.8% rests with the top ten. The material sequenced was CD4+ T cells sorted from blood, taken at week 24, from a patient treated with tofacitinib. These TCRs come from a human donor with alopecia areata. The conserved cysteine and the conserved F or W are not part of the CDR3 here. Clone size is shown for a subset of rows, as once, few, many or a class of expanded clone.

abundance	v_gene	j_gene	CDR3aa
-	TRBV27	TRBJ1-2	ASRSSARGFLNYGYT
many	TRBV9	TRBJ1-1	ASSVEQYTEAF
-	TRBV2	TRBJ1-6	ASSLPGGNSPLH
-	TRBV7-2	TRBJ1-2	ASSLAIRGPLLPPNYGYT
-	TRBV19	TRBJ2-5	ASSSEWGRGETQY
-	TRBV9	TRBJ2-6	ASSVGVELRGANVLT
-	TRBV29-1	TRBJ1-1	VPKGGFGTEAF
few	TRBV29-1	TRBJ2-6	SVAGLGANVLT
-	TRBV30	TRBJ2-2	AWIISSRTGELF
few	TRBV29-1	TRBJ2-4	SSRGGTGGENIQY
-	TRBV25-1	TRBJ1-2	ASSPTDNYGYT
-	TRBV10-2	TRBJ2-4	ASSETGTKNIQY
-	TRBV30	TRBJ1-6	ASGQGYSPLH
few	TRBV4-2	TRBJ2-7	ASSQVGGGQIYEQY
-	TRBV6-1	TRBJ1-2	ASSERRDDGYT
few	TRBV9	TRBJ2-3	ASSVAAGSTDTQY
few	TRBV7-2	TRBJ1-3	ASSWGPGDTIY
-	TRBV6-5	TRBJ1-1	ASSYSPLNTEAF
-	TRBV4-2	TRBJ1-2	ASSQDTETYGYT
-	TRBV6-5	TRBJ1-5	ASRFGTGSNQPQH
few	TRBV5-6	TRBJ1-1	ASSLQGAGTEAF
-	TRBV2	TRBJ2-4	ASRFHLLLRKNIQY
few	TRBV4-1	TRBJ1-3	ASSQAPGPSGNTIY
-	TRBV19	TRBJ1-4	ASSGSTNEKLF
few	TRBV4-2	TRBJ2-5	ASSHDGTSGQETQY
many	TRBV7-2	TRBJ2-5	ASSLVRGRGETQY